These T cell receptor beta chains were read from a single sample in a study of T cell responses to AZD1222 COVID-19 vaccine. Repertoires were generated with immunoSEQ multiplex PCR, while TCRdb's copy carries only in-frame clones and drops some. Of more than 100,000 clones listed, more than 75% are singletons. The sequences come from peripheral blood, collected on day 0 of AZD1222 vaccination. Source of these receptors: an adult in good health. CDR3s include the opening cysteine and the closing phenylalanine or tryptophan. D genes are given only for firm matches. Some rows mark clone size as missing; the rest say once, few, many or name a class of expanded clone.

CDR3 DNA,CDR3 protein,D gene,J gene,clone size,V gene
TGTGCCAGCAGCTTAGCGGGGGACAGGAAGAACACTGAAGCTTTCTTT,CASSLAGDRKNTEAFF,TRBD1,TRBJ1-1,.,TRBV7-8
TGCGCCAGCAGCTTGATGCAGTCTGGGGCCAACGTCCTGACTTTC,CASSLMQSGANVLTF,.,TRBJ2-6,.,TRBV5-1
TGTGCCAGCAGCTTAAAGGACTCTTGGAGCAATGAGCAGTTCTTC,CASSLKDSWSNEQFF,.,TRBJ2-1,.,TRBV13
TGTGCCAGCAGTTATGGGACAGGGAAGAATGAAAAACTGTTTTTT,CASSYGTGKNEKLFF,TRBD1,TRBJ1-4,.,TRBV6-5
TGTGCCAGCAGCGACCCGGACGGTTTGCGCGAGCAGTACTTC,CASSDPDGLREQYF,.,TRBJ2-7,.,TRBV7-9
TGTGCCAGCTCACCAACGGGACAGGGCCGGTTTAACTATGGCTACACCTTC,CASSPTGQGRFNYGYTF,TRBD1,TRBJ1-2,.,TRBV18
TGTGCCAGTAGTACACTGGGACAGGGGCCTGAAGCTTTCTTT,CASSTLGQGPEAFF,TRBD1,TRBJ1-1,.,TRBV19
TGCGCCAGCAGCCAAGGGTGGGGAGGTAATCAGCCCCAGCATTTT,CASSQGWGGNQPQHF,.,TRBJ1-5,.,TRBV4-1
TGTGCCAGCAGCAGCCCAACGGGACAAACTGGGGCCAACGTCCTGACTTTC,CASSSPTGQTGANVLTF,.,TRBJ2-6,.,TRBV7-9
TGTGCCAGCAGCTGGGGGACAGCTAACAATGAGCAGTTCTTC,CASSWGTANNEQFF,TRBD1,TRBJ2-1,.,TRBV5-4
TGTGCTAGTGGTTCGGCTCCTTCCTACGAGCAGTACTTC,CASGSAPSYEQYF,.,TRBJ2-7,.,TRBV12-5
TGTGCCTGGAGTGGGGGGTTCGTGGTCACAGATACGCAGTATTTT,CAWSGGFVVTDTQYF,.,TRBJ2-3,few,TRBV30
TGTGCCAGCAGTTTTTCGGACAGGATCTATGGCTACACCTTC,CASSFSDRIYGYTF,TRBD1,TRBJ1-2,.,TRBV2
TGTGCCAGCAGCCCCATTCAGGGAAACACTGAAGCTTTCTTT,CASSPIQGNTEAFF,.,TRBJ1-1,.,TRBV7-9
TGCGCCAGCAGCTTGTTTCTGCTCTTGATGGCAGGGAGAAAACTGTTTTTT,CASSLFLLLMAGRKLFF,.,TRBJ1-4,.,TRBV5-1
TGTGCCAGCAGCTCTTTGACAGGGATCACAGATACGCAGTATTTT,CASSSLTGITDTQYF,TRBD1,TRBJ2-3,.,TRBV5-4
TGTGCCAGCTCAGTTAGTACAGGGGCACGTAGCACAGATACGCAGTATTTT,CASSVSTGARSTDTQYF,TRBD1,TRBJ2-3,.,TRBV27
TGTGCCAGCTCACTAGGACAGGGTGTGAATCAGCCCCAGCATTTT,CASSLGQGVNQPQHF,TRBD1,TRBJ1-5,.,TRBV18
TGTGCCAGCAGCCGGACAGCGAGCACAGATACGCAGTATTTT,CASSRTASTDTQYF,.,TRBJ2-3,.,TRBV11-3
TGTGCCAGCAGTGAAGCCGGCCGAGATAGAGAGACCCAGTACTTC,CASSEAGRDRETQYF,.,TRBJ2-5,.,TRBV6-1
TGCGCCAGCTCCACAGGGGGTGGTCGCTACGAGCAGTACTTC,CASSTGGGRYEQYF,TRBD1,TRBJ2-7,once,TRBV5-1
TGTGCCAGCAGCTTCCCGGAGCAGCGGGGGCCTAACAATGAGCAGTTCTTC,CASSFPEQRGPNNEQFF,TRBD2,TRBJ2-1,.,TRBV7-9
TGTGCCAGCAGTAAAACAATTCGACAGGGGGAAACTGAAGCTTTCTTT,CASSKTIRQGETEAFF,TRBD1,TRBJ1-1,.,TRBV6-2/TRBV6-3
TGTGCCAGCACCCGGGGGTATTACGAGCAGTACTTC,CASTRGYYEQYF,.,TRBJ2-7,.,TRBV7-9
TGCAGTGCTAGTTGGGGGGAATCGGGTACTGAAGCTTTCTTT,CSASWGESGTEAFF,.,TRBJ1-1,many,TRBV20-1
TGTGCCAGTAGCGCCCCTCGGACAGGCAACAATCAGCCCCAGCATTTT,CASSAPRTGNNQPQHF,TRBD1,TRBJ1-5,few,TRBV19
TGCGCCAGCAGTCAATCGGACAGAAACTATGGCTACACCTTC,CASSQSDRNYGYTF,.,TRBJ1-2,.,TRBV23-1
TGTGCCAGCAGCCCTGGGGCAGGCTACGAGCAGTACTTC,CASSPGAGYEQYF,.,TRBJ2-7,.,TRBV7-6
TGTGCCAGTAGTGGGGACAGGGTATTGTTCACCGGGGAGCTGTTTTTT,CASSGDRVLFTGELFF,TRBD1,TRBJ2-2,.,TRBV19
TGCGCCAGCAGGTCGTCCCGCAAGTGGCTGAATGAGCAGTTCTTC,CASRSSRKWLNEQFF,.,TRBJ2-1,.,TRBV5-1
TGTGCCACCTGGTACAATGAGCAGTTCTTC,CATWYNEQFF,.,TRBJ2-1,.,TRBV10-3
TGTGCCAGCAGCCAAGATCCGGGACCTAACTGGGATACGCAGTATTTT,CASSQDPGPNWDTQYF,.,TRBJ2-3,.,TRBV3-1/TRBV3-2
TGCAGCGTTGATAGGGGTGGGAGGATGAGTGGCTACACCTTC,CSVDRGGRMSGYTF,.,TRBJ1-2,.,TRBV29-1
TGTGCCAGCAGCCAACAGGACAGGGGGTATAGCGGGGAGCTGTTTTTT,CASSQQDRGYSGELFF,TRBD1,TRBJ2-2,once,TRBV4-2
TGTGCCAGCAGCGCCCCACCGGGACAGGGAACAGATACGCAGTATTTT,CASSAPPGQGTDTQYF,TRBD1,TRBJ2-3,.,TRBV9
TGTGCCATCAGTGCAGGGTCCCTCCAAGAGACCCAGTACTTC,CAISAGSLQETQYF,.,TRBJ2-5,.,TRBV10-3
TGCGCCAGCAGTCTTTACAGGAGACCGCACCAAGAGACCCAGTACTTC,CASSLYRRPHQETQYF,.,TRBJ2-5,.,TRBV23-1